The rows below give T cell receptor beta chains drawn from one sample of a study of persistence of HIV-infected CD4 T cells. The assay was immunoSEQ multiplex PCR, and TCRdb's table has in-frame clones only and misses some. The repertoire holds 40,000 to 45,000 clones, roughly 90% seen once, with around 0.92% in the top ten. The antigens of these receptors remain unknown. The material was CD4+ T cells sorted from PBMCs after roughly 18-hour stimulation, obtained from a patient who received antiretroviral therapy. The receptors were gathered from an adult man with HIV who was CMV-seropositive. Both conserved end residues are part of each CDR3. Each record gives: clone size, D gene, J gene, V gene, CDR3 DNA, CDR3 protein. A D gene is named only where the DNA matches it firmly. Clone size is not always given. Where it is, it says once, few, many or a class for expanded clones.

size: few
D: TRBD1
J: TRBJ1-5
V: TRBV2
DNA: TGTGCCAGCAGTTTGACAGGGTACATGAGCAATCAGCCCCAGCATTTT
CDR3: CASSLTGYMSNQPQHF

size: NA
D: TRBD1
J: TRBJ2-7
V: TRBV19
DNA: TGTGCCAGTGCCTCCCTTTCCGGGACAGGGAGTACCTACGAGCAGTACTTC
CDR3: CASASLSGTGSTYEQYF

size: NA
D: NA
J: TRBJ2-5
V: TRBV7-6
DNA: TGTGCCAGCAGCCGGGGGCGTCAAGAGACCCAGTACTTC
CDR3: CASSRGRQETQYF

size: NA
D: TRBD1
J: TRBJ1-2
V: TRBV14
DNA: TGTGCCAGCAGCCAAGATGGGACAGGGGGGTTGGTTGGCTACACCTTC
CDR3: CASSQDGTGGLVGYTF

size: NA
D: NA
J: TRBJ2-2
V: TRBV6-5
DNA: TGTGCCAGCAGGGGACATTTGAACACCGGGGAGCTGTTTTTT
CDR3: CASRGHLNTGELFF

size: NA
D: NA
J: TRBJ1-4
V: TRBV29-1
DNA: TGCAGCGTTTTCAGTAATGAAAAACTGTTTTTT
CDR3: CSVFSNEKLFF

size: NA
D: NA
J: TRBJ2-7
V: TRBV19
DNA: TGTGCCAGTAGTCCTTCTGGTAAAGGGTTCAACGAGCAGTACTTC
CDR3: CASSPSGKGFNEQYF

size: NA
D: TRBD1
J: TRBJ1-6
V: TRBV6-5
DNA: TGTGCCAGCAGTTACTCGTCCGTCAGGGGGGAATCACCCCTCCACTTT
CDR3: CASSYSSVRGESPLHF

size: NA
D: NA
J: TRBJ2-2
V: TRBV18
DNA: TGTGCCAGCTCACGTTTCGACAGCAACACCGGGGAGCTGTTTTTT
CDR3: CASSRFDSNTGELFF

size: NA
D: NA
J: TRBJ1-6
V: TRBV6-5
DNA: TGTGCCAGCAGTTACACGGGTCAGGCGGGTTCACCCCTCCACTTT
CDR3: CASSYTGQAGSPLHF

size: few
D: NA
J: TRBJ1-5
V: TRBV4-1
DNA: TGCGCCAGCAGCCAAGATCTCTTATGGGACAGCAATCAGCCCCAGCATTTT
CDR3: CASSQDLLWDSNQPQHF

size: NA
D: NA
J: TRBJ1-4
V: TRBV30
DNA: TGTGCCGGGGAGGGGGTGGATGAAAAACTGTTTTTT
CDR3: CAGEGVDEKLFF

size: NA
D: NA
J: TRBJ2-4
V: TRBV25-1
DNA: TGTGCCAGCAGTGCATTGGGGATTCAGTACTTC
CDR3: CASSALGIQYF

size: few
D: NA
J: TRBJ2-7
V: TRBV5-1
DNA: TGCGCCAGCAGCTTGGCGGCAGGATCCTACGAGCAGTACTTC
CDR3: CASSLAAGSYEQYF

size: NA
D: NA
J: TRBJ2-4
V: TRBV5-1
DNA: TGCGCCAGCAGGGCAGGGAATTTCGAAAACATTCAGTACTTC
CDR3: CASRAGNFENIQYF

size: few
D: NA
J: TRBJ1-1
V: TRBV28
DNA: TGTGCCAGCAGACTGGGGATTCCAAACACTGAAGCTTTCTTT
CDR3: CASRLGIPNTEAFF

size: NA
D: NA
J: TRBJ2-5
V: TRBV11-1
DNA: TGTGCCAGCAGCTTAGAAGGTGGCGGGGTATCGAAGACCCAGTACTTC
CDR3: CASSLEGGGVSKTQYF

size: once
D: NA
J: TRBJ2-3
V: TRBV5-1
DNA: TGCGCCAGCAGCTTGGAAGGCGCGGCAAGCACAGATACGCAGTATTTT
CDR3: CASSLEGAASTDTQYF

size: NA
D: TRBD1
J: TRBJ1-4
V: TRBV6-5
DNA: TGTGCCAGCATACAGGGGGATGCAACTAATGAAAAACTGTTTTTT
CDR3: CASIQGDATNEKLFF

size: few
D: NA
J: TRBJ2-1
V: TRBV12-3/TRBV12-4
DNA: TGTGCCAGCACCCGGGACACGAACAATGAGCAGTTCTTC
CDR3: CASTRDTNNEQFF

size: NA
D: TRBD1
J: TRBJ1-6
V: TRBV9
DNA: TGTGCCAGCAGCGCGACAGGGCGGAATAATTCACCCCTCCACTTT
CDR3: CASSATGRNNSPLHF

size: once
D: NA
J: TRBJ1-3
V: TRBV6-6
DNA: TGTGCCAGCACCGAAGGGGGCTCTGGAAACACCATATATTTT
CDR3: CASTEGGSGNTIYF